This record looks at one T cell receptor (beta chain) sequence and its context. This sample is drawn from a study of cytomegalovirus exposure and HLA in healthy donors. Primers: 60 Vbeta forward and 13 Jbeta reverse. Profiled with immunoSEQ multiplex PCR; TCRdb holds only in-frame clones, not every one. The data show approximately 38,000 clones, around 82% seen once. The CDR3 runs 16 residues. CDR1 and CDR2 (germline): SGDLS, YYNGEE. Unmatched junction bases numbered 9, after V lost 2 bases and J lost 7 bases. The chain recombines TRBV9 with TRBJ2-1, with 10 bases identical to TRBD2. This receptor was identified in a woman aged 18-30 years in good health and CMV-seropositive. What was sequenced was PBMCs. For the CDR3, the DNA is TGTGCCAGCAGCGTGGCCGGGACTAGCGCCACTAATGAGCAGTTCTTC. Residues: CASSVAGTSATNEQFF.